The 28 T cell receptor beta chains below all came from one sample that was sequenced in a study of STAT5B mutations in CD4+ large granular lymphocyte leukemia. Method: immunoSEQ multiplex PCR; TCRdb's copy keeps in-frame clones and lacks some. The repertoire has fewer than 35,000 clones, more than 55% of them found once; the top ten carry 2.7%. Specimen: CD4+ T cells from blood buffy coats. The receptors originated from a human donor in good health.

The chain links TRBV9 to TRBJ2-3, with 11 positions matching TRBD2. This CDR3 is 17 amino acids long. V dropped 1 base and J dropped 2; count of bases not matched to a gene: 6. Germline-derived CDR1 and CDR2 are SGDLS and YYNGEE. CDR3 coding DNA: TGTGCCAGCAGCGTAAAGGCTAGCGGGGGGAACACAGATACGCAGTATTTT. Translation: CASSVKASGGNTDTQYF.

This chain links TRBV15 with TRBJ2-2; D is perhaps TRBD2 (5 bases). The CDR3 spans 14 residues. The germline gives CDR1 LNHNV, CDR2 YYDKDF (reference sequence). V was shortened by 0 bases and J by 6 bases, with 8 bases between the two germline ends. CDR3 sequence (DNA): TGTGCCACCAGCAGAGATCGGGGTTCCGGGGAGCTGTTTTTT. It translates to CATSRDRGSGELFF.

J is TRBJ2-3 and V is TRBV25-1; D call uncertain. The CDR3 is 12 residues long. CDR1 MGHDK and CDR2 SYGVNS come from the germline V gene. V was clipped by 8 bases and J by 6 bases, with 12 bases between them. CDR3 coding DNA: TGTGCCAGCGGGGAACACGGGGATACGCAGTATTTT. It encodes CASGEHGDTQYF.

This rearrangement joins TRBV19 to TRBJ2-2; 7 positions match TRBD2. The junction had 3 bases not matched to a gene; V was cut back by 7 bases and J by 4 bases. The CDR3 sequence is 13 residues long. Germline V lookup: CDR1 LNHDA, CDR2 SQIVND (reference sequence). CDR3 sequence (DNA): TGTGCCAGTATGGAGCGGGGCACCGGGGAGCTGTTTTTT. Translated, it gives CASMERGTGELFF.

The rearrangement uses TRBV19 and TRBJ2-7; D not resolved. The germline V and J ends were trimmed by 4 bases and 3 bases, with 16 bases remaining between them. This CDR3 region has 15 residues. The V gene's germline CDR1 is LNHDA and CDR2 SQIVND (reference sequence). In DNA form, the CDR3 reads TGTGCCAGTAGTAAGACGCCACCCATGAACTACGAGCAGTACTTC. It encodes CASSKTPPMNYEQYF. Complete variable domain (other parts from reference TRBV19 and TRBJ2-7): DGGITQSPKYLFRKEGQNVTLSCEQNLNHDAMYWYRQDPGQGLRLIYYSQIVNDFQKGDIAEGYSVSREKKESFPLTVTSAQKNPTAFYLCASSKTPPMNYEQYFGPGTRLTVT.

The rearrangement uses TRBV7-2 and TRBJ1-1; 8 positions agree with TRBD1. Trimming took 6 bases from V and 3 from J; bases not matched to a gene: 6. This CDR3 is built from 14 residues. Germline CDR1 and CDR2: SGHTA and FQGNSA. DNA of the CDR3: TGTGCCAGCAGTAGACAGGGGAAAGACACTGAAGCTTTCTTT. This sequence encodes CASSRQGKDTEAFF.

This clone appeared once. V is TRBV7-2 and J is TRBJ2-1, with TRBD1 identical over 11 bases. In germline, CDR1 is SGHTA, CDR2 FQGNSA. The CDR3 is 16 amino acids. V lost 4 bases, J lost 5 bases, and 7 bases stayed unmatched. The CDR3: CASSSLDRGRDNEQFF. CDR3 bases: TGTGCCAGCAGCTCCCTGGACAGGGGGCGTGACAATGAGCAGTTCTTC.

This chain links TRBV6-5 with TRBJ2-7; D might be TRBD1 or TRBD2, each matching 6 bases. The CDR3 covers 14 residues. The V gene lost 4 bases and the J gene lost 4 bases, with 14 bases spanning the gap. The V gene's germline CDR1 is MNHEY and CDR2 SVGAGI. CDR3 residues: CASSLDGGQYEQYF. The CDR3, as DNA: TGTGCCAGCAGTTTAGACGGGGGCCAGTACGAGCAGTACTTC.

The J gene is TRBJ1-5, the V gene TRBV28, with D perhaps matching TRBD1 (5 bases). This CDR3 spans 16 amino acids. The germline gives CDR1 MDHEN, CDR2 SYDVKM. V dropped 7 bases and J dropped 2 bases, with 18 bases sitting between them. The CDR3 region is CASIPGGAWGNQPQHF. CDR3 DNA sequence: TGTGCCAGCATTCCTGGTGGGGCGTGGGGCAATCAGCCCCAGCATTTT.

This chain links TRBV15 with TRBJ1-1, with 9 positions matching TRBD1. The CDR3 covers 16 residues. V lost 1 base and J lost 4; bases outside the gene matches: 7. CDR1 and CDR2 (germline): LNHNV, YYDKDF (reference sequence). The CDR3 DNA sequence: TGTGCCACCAGCAGAGTAGACAGGGGGGGAGGCACTGAAGCTTTCTTT. It translates to CATSRVDRGGGTEAFF.

The chain is built from TRBV9 and TRBJ2-1; 13 bases are a match to TRBD2. V shed 4 bases, J shed 3 bases, and the junction held 4 bases outside the gene matches. This CDR3 region has 16 residues. Germline V gives CDR1 SGDLS, CDR2 YYNGEE. The CDR3 sequence: CASSPGTSGVYNEQFF. The CDR3 bases are TGTGCCAGCAGCCCTGGGACTAGCGGGGTCTACAATGAGCAGTTCTTC.

CDR3 in DNA: TGTGCCAGCAGCCTCAGCCAGGCCGCCGGGGGCAAGTCCTACAATGAGCAGTTCTTC. Its translation is CASSLSQAAGGKSYNEQFF. This rearrangement joins TRBV9 to TRBJ2-1, with D perhaps being TRBD1 or TRBD2 (6 bases each). Germline V gene lookup returns CDR1 SGDLS and CDR2 YYNGEE. V lost 4 bases and J lost 1, with 24 bases in between. This CDR3 region has 19 residues.

V usage is TRBV9 and J usage is TRBJ2-5, with TRBD2 matching 11 bases. Losses at the gene ends were 2 bases for V and 4 bases for J; bases not matched to a gene: 7. The CDR3 loop spans 16 amino acids. CDR1 and CDR2 from the germline V gene are SGDLS and YYNGEE. The chain's CDR3 is CASSVISGGAGETQYF. CDR3 in DNA: TGTGCCAGCAGCGTGATTAGCGGGGGGGCCGGAGAGACCCAGTACTTC.

The chain has TRBV7-2 and TRBJ2-3; TRBD2 matches 8 bases. Germline-derived CDR1 and CDR2 are SGHTA and FQGNSA. The CDR3 is 16 amino acids. V shed 5 bases and J 1 base; nucleotides not matched to a gene: 8. CDR3 region: CASSPSSGGGTDTQYF. The CDR3 DNA follows: TGTGCCAGCAGCCCATCAAGCGGGGGAGGCACAGATACGCAGTATTTT.

This chain joins TRBV5-4 and TRBJ2-2; unclear D gene. The V gene's germline CDR1 is SGHNT and CDR2 YYREEE (reference sequence). The CDR3 is made up of 13 amino acids. The ends were cut back, 1 base at V and 2 bases at J, with 3 bases in the middle. CDR3: CASSLRNTGELFF. The CDR3 DNA reads TGTGCCAGCAGCTTGCGAAACACCGGGGAGCTGTTTTTT.

The chain combines TRBV7-2 with TRBJ2-7; 7 nucleotides match TRBD2. This CDR3 has 16 residues. Germline CDR1 SGHTA, CDR2 FQGNSA. After removal of 2 bases from V and 2 bases from J, the junction contained 9 bases not matched to a gene. CDR3 region: CASSLKSGTGPYEQYF. The CDR3 nucleotides are TGTGCCAGCAGCTTAAAGAGCGGGACCGGGCCCTACGAGCAGTACTTC.

This clone was detected only a few times. V gene TRBV4-2 combines with J gene TRBJ2-1; D gene ambiguous. The CDR3 spans 13 residues. Germline lookup yields CDR1 LGHNA and CDR2 YNFKEQ. Trimming pared 1 base from V and 10 bases from J, leaving 11 bases between. The CDR3 is CASSQVVGGEQFF. CDR3 bases: TGTGCCAGCAGCCAAGTTGTTGGTGGGGAGCAGTTCTTC.

This chain joins TRBV12-5 and TRBJ2-6, with D hard to call. CDR3 length: 13 amino acids. Trimming left V 7 bases short and J 0 bases short, with 4 bases between. CDR1 is LGHNT, CDR2 FRNRAP, per germline. The CDR3 region is CASANSGANVLTF. The DNA for the CDR3 is TGTGCTAGTGCCAACTCTGGGGCCAACGTCCTGACTTTC. Using reference TRBV12-5 and TRBJ2-6 for the parts outside the CDR3, the full variable domain is DARVTQTPRHKVTEMGQEVTMRCQPILGHNTVFWYRQTMMQGLELLAYFRNRAPLDDSGMPKDRFSAEMPDATLATLKIQPSEPRDSAVYFCASANSGANVLTFGAGSRLTVL.

The rearrangement uses TRBV4-2 and TRBJ2-7, with 7 bases fitting TRBD2. Germline assignment: CDR1 LGHNA and CDR2 YNFKEQ. CDR3 length: 15 amino acids. V lost 1 base to trimming and J lost 3 bases; unmatched junction nucleotides: 6. The CDR3 loop is CASSQAASGLYEQYF. The DNA for the CDR3 is TGTGCCAGCAGCCAAGCCGCTAGCGGCCTCTACGAGCAGTACTTC.

The rearrangement joins TRBV2 to TRBJ2-3, with a possible D match to TRBD1 (5 bases). Germline assignment: CDR1 SNHLY and CDR2 FYNNEI. The V end was cut by 6 bases, the J end by 3 bases, with 13 bases between. CDR3 length equals 14 residues. Here the CDR3 DNA reads TGTGCCAGCAGCAAAGGGGTGGCAACAGATACGCAGTATTTT. Translating gives CASSKGVATDTQYF. Together with reference TRBV2 and TRBJ2-3, the CDR3 gives the full variable domain: EPEVTQTPSHQVTQMGQEVILRCVPISNHLYFYWYRQILGQKVEFLVSFYNNEISEKSEIFDDQFSVERPDGSNFTLKIRSTKLEDSAMYFCASSKGVATDTQYFGPGTRLTVL.

The J gene is TRBJ2-1, the V gene TRBV18, with TRBD1 matching over 9 bases. Trimming at V came to 6 bases and at J to 6 bases, leaving 6 bases not matched to a gene. The CDR3 spans 14 residues. Germline lookup yields CDR1 KGHSH and CDR2 LQKENI. This CDR3 reads CASSPGQGLNEQFF. DNA for the CDR3: TGTGCCAGCTCTCCGGGACAGGGTCTCAATGAGCAGTTCTTC.

The J gene is TRBJ1-5, the V gene TRBV29-1; the D is unclear. This CDR3 has 10 residues. Germline V gene lookup returns CDR1 SQVTM and CDR2 ANQGSEA. The CDR3 region is CRPRNQPQHF. The CDR3 DNA reads as TGCAGGCCCAGGAATCAGCCCCAGCATTTT.

This chain links TRBV7-2 with TRBJ2-6; D could derive from TRBD1 or TRBD2 (5 bases each). Germline CDR1 is SGHTA and CDR2 is FQGNSA. This CDR3 region has 16 residues. V gave up 6 bases and J gave up 0 bases, with 12 bases separating them. CDR3 DNA sequence: TGTGCCAGCAGTTGGGCAGGGAGCTCTGGGGCCAACGTCCTGACTTTC. This encodes CASSWAGSSGANVLTF.

The V and J genes are TRBV5-6 and TRBJ2-2; 8 positions match TRBD1. After removal of 1 base from V and 6 bases from J, the junction contained 8 bases not matched to a gene. CDR1 and CDR2 (germline): SGHDT, YYEEEE. The CDR3 runs 16 residues. The CDR3 sequence: CASSLPRDRLSGELFF. The DNA of the CDR3 is TGTGCCAGCAGCTTGCCCCGGGACAGGCTCTCCGGGGAGCTGTTTTTT.

Here the CDR3 reads CASSLNAGAGGSSEQYF. In nucleotides, the CDR3 is TGTGCCAGCAGCTTAAATGCGGGAGCGGGGGGCTCGTCCGAGCAGTACTTC. The chain has TRBV7-3 and TRBJ2-7; 9 positions agree with TRBD2. From germline, CDR1 is SGHTA and CDR2 FQGTGA. The J segment lost 6 bases and the V segment lost 1 base, leaving 13 bases of the junction unmatched. This CDR3 is built from 17 residues.

The V gene is TRBV29-1, the J gene TRBJ1-4; D is ambiguous. Trimming shortened V by 7 bases and J by 0 bases, and 12 bases separated the two germline ends. The CDR3 covers 14 residues. Germline CDR1 is SQVTM and CDR2 is ANQGSEA. The CDR3 reads CSARAGTTNEKLFF. The CDR3 DNA follows: TGCAGCGCACGGGCGGGTACAACTAATGAAAAACTGTTTTTT.

The V gene is TRBV4-2, the J gene TRBJ2-2, with D possibly TRBD1 on 5 matching bases. The germline gives CDR1 LGHNA, CDR2 YNFKEQ. V was cut by 0 bases and J by 4 bases, with 12 bases left in between. The CDR3 sequence is 16 residues long. CDR3 coding DNA: TGTGCCAGCAGCCAAGATTACAGGTCCCTCACCGGGGAGCTGTTTTTT. It translates to CASSQDYRSLTGELFF.

The gene calls are TRBV7-8 and TRBJ2-4, with D perhaps matching TRBD2 (5 bases). This CDR3 contains 13 residues. Germline V gives CDR1 SGHVS, CDR2 FQNEAQ. V was clipped by 2 bases and J by 9 bases, with 11 bases between them. The CDR3 DNA follows: TGTGCCAGCAGCTTAAGCCGGGGAAGCATTCAGTACTTC. This sequence encodes CASSLSRGSIQYF.